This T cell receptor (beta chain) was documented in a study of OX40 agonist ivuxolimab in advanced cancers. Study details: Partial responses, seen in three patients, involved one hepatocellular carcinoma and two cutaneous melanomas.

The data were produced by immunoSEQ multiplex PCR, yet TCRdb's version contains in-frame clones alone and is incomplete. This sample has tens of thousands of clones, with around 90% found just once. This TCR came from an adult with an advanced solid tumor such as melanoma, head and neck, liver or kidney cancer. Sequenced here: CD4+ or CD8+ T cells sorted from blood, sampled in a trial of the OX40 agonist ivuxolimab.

CDR3 coding DNA: TGTGCCAGCAGCTCCGGACAGGGCTCCTACAATGAGCAGTTCTTC. Its protein product is CASSSGQGSYNEQFF. The chain joins TRBV11-2 to TRBJ2-1; 8 nucleotides align to TRBD1. V lost 4 bases to trimming and J lost 0 bases; unmatched junction nucleotides: 2. The CDR3 is made up of 15 amino acids. The germline V gene has CDR1 SGHAT and CDR2 FQNNGV.